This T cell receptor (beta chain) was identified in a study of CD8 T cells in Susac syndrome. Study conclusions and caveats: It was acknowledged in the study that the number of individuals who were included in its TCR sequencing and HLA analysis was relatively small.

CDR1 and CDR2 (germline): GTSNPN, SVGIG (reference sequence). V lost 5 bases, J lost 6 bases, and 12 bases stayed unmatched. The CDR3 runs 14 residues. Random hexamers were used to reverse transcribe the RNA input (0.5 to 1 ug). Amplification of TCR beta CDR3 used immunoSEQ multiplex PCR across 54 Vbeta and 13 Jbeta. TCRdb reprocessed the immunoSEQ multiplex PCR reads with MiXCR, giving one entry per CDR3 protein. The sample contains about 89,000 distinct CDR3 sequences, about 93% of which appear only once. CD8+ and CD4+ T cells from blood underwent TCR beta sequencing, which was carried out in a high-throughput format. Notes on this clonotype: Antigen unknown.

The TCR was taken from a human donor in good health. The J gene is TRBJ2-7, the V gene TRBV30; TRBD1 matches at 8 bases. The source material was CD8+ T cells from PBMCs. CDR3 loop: CAWGRDRSFGEQYF. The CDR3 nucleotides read TGTGCCTGGGGCCGGGACAGGAGCTTTGGCGAGCAGTACTTC. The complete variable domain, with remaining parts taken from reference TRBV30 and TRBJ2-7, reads SQTIHQWPATLVQPVGSPLSLECTVEGTSNPNLYWYRQAAGRGLQLLFYSVGIGQISSEVPQNLSASRPQDRQFILSSKKLLLSDSGFYLCAWGRDRSFGEQYFGPGTRLTVT.